This TCR beta chain was sequenced for a study of T cell responses to AZD1222 COVID-19 vaccine (dated by TCRdb to the early 2020s). About the full investigation: AZD1222 recipients with second doses at about 4 weeks or about 12 weeks were pooled, because spike-specific TCR depth and breadth did not differ between schedules. TCR sequencing covered 230 or so trial participants: 200 to 220 given two doses of AZD1222 and 26 given two doses of MenACWY control vaccine. Trial participants were enrolled by age into subgroups of 18-55, 56-69 and 70-plus years, and 148, 28 and 57 TCR-sequenced participants, respectively, were included in these subgroups.

About this clone: It has no known antigen specificity. No much larger clonotype is one base removed from it; base qualities were not supplied.

Study-wide findings and limitations: In the small 56-69-year group, the increase in depth fell short of significance, most likely because of low power. Reportedly, close to half of the unique spike-specific TCRs recognized epitopes lying outside the regions that are mutated in the B.1.351 and B.1.1.7 variants. Only a handful of AZD1222 recipients were SARS-CoV-2 seropositive at baseline, limiting conclusions about previously exposed vaccinees. Because no samples from the day 14 peak response were available, repertoires could be characterized only after the peak T cell response. The whole spike protein was spanned by vaccine-associated CD4 TCRs, and dominant responses were seen in regions 160-218 and 743-854. Most participants were white British and females outnumbered males, and the authors suggested that clonal diversity may have been underestimated. Spike-specific TCR breadth and depth rose significantly after two AZD1222 doses compared with day 0 and with MenACWY recipients.

The time point label on this specimen signifies: baseline before first vaccination. Vaccinee samples came from UK trials COV001 and COV002, including a single-blind randomized controlled phase 2/3 trial of AZD1222 (ChAdOx1 nCoV-19) in healthy adults. For TCRbeta chain sequencing, PBMC samples were collected from trial participants at day 0 and at day 28 after the second dose. The CDR3 regions of human TCRbeta chains were analyzed by immunosequencing. Per the source publication's procedure: Repertoire TCRs were checked for matches against a reference library of SARS-CoV-2-specific TCRs that had been generated using the MIRA antigen-specificity platform. Breadth was defined as the fraction of unique TCRs that were SARS-CoV-2-associated. Depth was defined as the fraction of total T cells that were SARS-CoV-2-associated. Using the MIRA data, every spike-specific TCR was mapped to the spike region that the TCR reacted to and assigned to either a CD4 or a CD8 class. Log10-transformed breadth and depth values were compared by one-way ANOVA with Sidak's multiple comparisons tests. Imported from immuneACCESS, the table was reduced by TCRdb to in-frame sequences with V and J called. These copies leave out some clones; in studies compared against another copy, an unresolved V gene accounts for under half, and the cause of the remainder is not known. V and J calls and clone size are given by that table; D and trimming were obtained from the DNA. Recorded for this sample are more than 95,000 clones; over 80% of them occurred a single time. The ten largest make up about 8.7% of the sample.

This receptor was identified in an adult in good health. The starting material was peripheral blood, obtained on day 0 of AZD1222 vaccination.

CDR3 loop: CASSSIRVGEQYF. The DNA sequence is as follows: TGTGCCAGCAGCTCCATCAGGGTCGGCGAGCAGTACTTC. The chain couples TRBV7-9 to TRBJ2-7, with a tentative D gene TRBD1 over 5 matching bases. V and J are truncated by 4 bases and 6 bases respectively, leaving an intervening sequence of 13 bases. Including the terminal cysteine and phenylalanine, the CDR3 comprises 13 residues. Only the CDR3 part of the read is kept: 39 bases, read in frame from the first base. In the germline V gene (reference sequence), CDR1 corresponds to SEHNR and CDR2 to FQNEAQ. When the CDR3 is completed using the reference TRBV7-9 and TRBJ2-7 genes on either side, the full variable domain is DTGVSQNPRHKITKRGQNVTFRCDPISEHNRLYWYRQTLGQGPEFLTYFQNEAQLEKSRLLSDRFSAERPKGSFSTLEIQRTEQGDSAMYLCASSSIRVGEQYFGPGTRLTVT.